One T cell receptor (beta chain) is described in this entry. This clone was picked up a small number of times. There is no known antigen for this receptor. Qualities for individual bases were not recorded, and no much larger clone is one base off. The entry originates in a study of OX40 agonist ivuxolimab in advanced cancers. Background for the entire study: Ivuxolimab was an agonistic, fully human IgG2 monoclonal antibody directed against OX40 (CD134), a costimulatory receptor. Intravenous ivuxolimab was administered to patients every 2 weeks at six dose levels: 0.01, 0.1, 0.3, 1.5, 3 and 10 mg/kg. Of the approximately 50 patients in dose escalation, 19 had hepatocellular carcinoma, roughly 15 had melanoma, 9 had renal cell carcinoma and 9 had head and neck cancer. Prior anti-PD-1, anti-PD-L1 or anti-CTLA-4 therapy was permitted, and checkpoint inhibitors had been received by less than 45% of dose-escalation patients. The paper covers the monotherapy dose-escalation part of the phase I ivuxolimab trial, which included N ≈ 57 patients. Partial responses occurred in three dose-escalation patients, of whom one had hepatocellular carcinoma and two had cutaneous melanoma. In the dose-escalation cohort, 82.7% of patients were male, and the mean age was roughly 60 years, with a range of roughly 20 to 79. The purpose of peripheral TCRbeta sequencing was to test whether ivuxolimab changed TCR sequence diversity and led to clonal T-cell expansion. The research as a whole found: In the 0.1-3.0 mg/kg groups, partial responders were among the patients with the lowest normalized peripheral clonal expansion, particularly in CD8+ T cells. After ivuxolimab, more expanded clones were found on average in CD8+ T cells than in CD4+ T cells. Low levels of normalized T-cell clonal expansion were also seen in some patients who did not respond. At doses from 0.1 to 3.0 mg/kg, clonal expansion was seen in both CD4+ and CD8+ blood T cells between baseline and week 6. The antigen specificity of the clonally expanded peripheral T cells was not determined.

Patients with a history of autoimmune disease or receiving systemic immunosuppression were excluded from the trial. Peripheral blood for TCR sequencing was drawn from every dose cohort at baseline, at cycle 4 day 1 and at cycle 7 day 1. The samples were taken from a phase I, first-in-human, multicenter, open-label dose-escalation trial of ivuxolimab. Adults with locally advanced or metastatic head and neck squamous cell, hepatocellular, melanoma or renal cell carcinoma were enrolled in the trial. Before TCR sequencing, CD4+ T cells and CD8+ T cells were sorted from peripheral blood as separate populations. The CDR3, from cysteine to phenylalanine, totals 13 residues. Only the CDR3 portion is preserved as DNA: 39 bases, with reading frame beginning at the first base. Cut back by 5 bases and 11 bases, the V and J ends lie 16 bases apart. CDR1 and CDR2 were assigned from the germline V gene (reference sequence) as LNHDA and SQIVND.

For sequencing of the TCRbeta CDR3 region, genomic DNA was extracted from the sorted cells. The immunoSEQ Assay was used to sequence the TCRbeta CDR3 regions. The immuneACCESS repertoire file appears here via TCRdb, limited to in-frame rearrangements. These files lack a portion of the clones; in checked studies, under half of the deficit traces to unresolved V genes, and the cause of the others is not known. The sample includes some 86,000 clones, with about 91% observed a single time. Jointly, the top ten make up around 6.9% of the sample. The sequencing here drew on CD4+ or CD8+ T cells sorted from blood, taken in a trial of the OX40 agonist ivuxolimab. The receptor chain draws on TRBV19 and TRBJ1-5; the D gene is perhaps TRBD1, from 6 matching bases. This receptor was identified in an adult with an advanced solid tumor such as melanoma, head and neck, liver or kidney cancer. The DNA sequence is TGTGCCAGTAGTTCACAGGGACCCCAGACCCAGCATTTT. Translated, this gives CASSSQGPQTQHF.